The 17 T cell receptor beta chains given below trace back to one sample, sequenced in a study of naive and memory T cell subsets. Two oligonucleotides, mixed equimolar, formed the beta constant-region primer covering TRBC1 and TRBC2. TCRdb called the UMI-ligation and nested PCR reads again in MiXCR, with one record for every CDR3 protein. The table has 77,000 or so distinct CDR3 sequences, 13% seen once. Sequencing input: central memory CD4+ T cells from blood. Receptors originate from a human donor in good health.

This clonotype was picked up many times. CDR3 in DNA: TGTGCCAGCAGTCCGCTCTTTGGTAATGAGCAGTTCTTC. Protein product: CASSPLFGNEQFF. This chain links TRBV27 with TRBJ2-1; D is unresolved. Trimming removed 5 bases at V and 7 bases at J, with 12 bases between. The CDR3 length is 13 residues. CDR1 is MNHEY and CDR2 is SMNVEV in the germline V gene (reference sequence).

This clonotype was seen more than once but under ten times. The gene calls are TRBV5-1 and TRBJ1-5; 8 positions match TRBD1. With V trimmed by 4 bases and J by 5 bases, 2 bases remained unmatched. There are 13 residues in the CDR3. The V gene's germline CDR1 is SGHRS and CDR2 YFSETQ. The CDR3 sequence is CASSGGQDQPQHF. CDR3 nucleotides: TGCGCCAGCAGCGGGGGACAGGATCAGCCCCAGCATTTT.

A few counts support this clonotype. The chain links TRBV4-2 to TRBJ1-4; D gene unclear. This CDR3 region has 13 residues. Germline CDR1 reads LGHNA; CDR2 reads YNFKEQ. Trimming pared 0 bases from V and 1 base from J, leaving 0 bases between. CDR3 DNA: TGTGCCAGCAGCCAAGAAACTAATGAAAAACTGTTTTTT. Translating it yields CASSQETNEKLFF.

There are many counts of this clonotype. The gene calls are TRBV20-1 and TRBJ2-3; D call uncertain. The CDR3 totals 13 residues. Germline assignment: CDR1 DFQATT and CDR2 SNEGSKA (reference sequence). Trimming removed 5 bases at V and 5 bases at J, with 14 bases between. The chain's CDR3 is CSAWSRTGDTQYF. The CDR3, as DNA: TGCAGTGCTTGGAGTCGAACTGGAGATACGCAGTATTTT.

The CDR3 reads CAWSPSSGANVLTF. The CDR3 DNA sequence: TGTGCCTGGAGTCCCTCCTCTGGGGCCAACGTCCTGACTTTC. This chain links TRBV30 with TRBJ2-6; D remains ambiguous. V lost 2 bases and J 0 bases, leaving 5 bases between the germline ends. The germline V gene has CDR1 GTSNPN and CDR2 SVGIG (reference sequence). CDR3 size: 14 residues. The whole variable domain, filled in from reference TRBV30 and TRBJ2-6, reads SQTIHQWPATLVQPVGSPLSLECTVEGTSNPNLYWYRQAAGRGLQLLFYSVGIGQISSEVPQNLSASRPQDRQFILSSKKLLLSDSGFYLCAWSPSSGANVLTFGAGSRLTVL.

This clonotype was observed many times. The V gene is TRBV20-1, the J gene TRBJ2-7, with D perhaps being TRBD1 or TRBD2 (5 bases each). The CDR3 is 11 amino acids. Trimming took 6 bases from V and 11 from J, leaving 17 bases between them. Germline assignment: CDR1 DFQATT and CDR2 SNEGSKA (reference sequence). The CDR3 DNA reads TGCAGTGCCATGGTGGGACCAACTAAGTACTTC. Translated: CSAMVGPTKYF.

This clonotype has more than one count but fewer than ten. This chain joins TRBV7-2 and TRBJ2-3, with TRBD2 matching over 9 bases. The V gene's germline CDR1 is SGHTA and CDR2 FQGNSA. V lost 1 base and J lost 5; bases outside the gene matches: 7. The length of the CDR3 is 16 residues. CDR3 loop: CASSLGLSGSLDTQYF. CDR3 in DNA: TGTGCCAGCAGCTTAGGTCTTAGCGGGAGTCTAGATACGCAGTATTTT.

This clonotype showed up many times. V is TRBV5-1 and J is TRBJ1-6; no clear D. The germline V gene has CDR1 SGHRS and CDR2 YFSETQ. V was pared by 0 bases and J by 4 bases, with 8 bases between. This CDR3 is built from 15 residues. Here the CDR3 DNA reads TGCGCCAGCAGCTTGGAGGCGAATTATAATTCACCCCTCCACTTT. As protein: CASSLEANYNSPLHF.

The chain has TRBV7-2 and TRBJ2-7; D is undetermined. Germline V gives CDR1 SGHTA, CDR2 FQGNSA. The CDR3 spans 14 residues. Trimming pared 6 bases from V and 5 bases from J, leaving 17 bases between. In DNA, the CDR3 is TGTGCCAGCAGGTCGGGCAGCTTAGGGAACGAGCAGTACTTC. It codes for CASRSGSLGNEQYF.

This clonotype has only a few counts. The chain couples TRBV2 to TRBJ1-2; 7 bases agree with TRBD1. The CDR3 totals 15 residues. The germline gives CDR1 SNHLY, CDR2 FYNNEI. Germline trimming cut 8 bases from V and 7 bases from J; bases unmatched to any gene: 16. CDR3 residues: CASHPGGQATTGYTF. For the CDR3, the DNA is TGTGCCAGCCACCCTGGCGGACAGGCTACAACTGGCTACACCTTC.

V gene TRBV20-1 combines with J gene TRBJ1-5; TRBD1 aligns across 8 bases. The V gene end was trimmed by 2 bases and the J gene end by 4 bases; junction bases not matched to a gene: 7. This CDR3 has 15 residues. CDR1 is DFQATT, CDR2 SNEGSKA, per germline (reference sequence). The CDR3 loop is CSARTSGQVNQPQHF. The CDR3 DNA sequence: TGCAGTGCTAGAACATCGGGACAGGTTAATCAGCCCCAGCATTTT.

This clonotype appeared many times. The genes are TRBV5-1 and TRBJ2-7; 10 bases line up with TRBD1. CDR1 is SGHRS, CDR2 YFSETQ, per germline. The CDR3 runs to 16 residues. Trimming removed 4 bases from V and 5 bases from J; junction bases left unmatched: 12. As DNA, the CDR3 is TGCGCCAGCAGCCCTTCAGTTCGACAGGGGGCCCACGAGCAGTACTTC. Residues: CASSPSVRQGAHEQYF.

This clonotype came up many times. V gene TRBV19 combines with J gene TRBJ2-1, with 9 bases that match TRBD2. This CDR3 has 17 residues. Germline trimming cut 6 bases from V and 7 bases from J; bases unmatched to any gene: 16. Germline loops: CDR1 LNHDA, CDR2 SQIVND (reference sequence). CDR3 coding DNA: TGTGCCAGTAGCCGACCCGGTGTTAGCGGGAGTACTAATGAGCAGTTCTTC. Protein product: CASSRPGVSGSTNEQFF. The full variable domain, completed using reference TRBV19 and TRBJ2-1, is DGGITQSPKYLFRKEGQNVTLSCEQNLNHDAMYWYRQDPGQGLRLIYYSQIVNDFQKGDIAEGYSVSREKKESFPLTVTSAQKNPTAFYLCASSRPGVSGSTNEQFFGPGTRLTVL.

This clonotype occurred many times. The genes are TRBV29-1 and TRBJ2-1, with 7 bases lining up with TRBD1. The CDR3 sequence is 14 residues long. Germline CDR1 is SQVTM and CDR2 is ANQGSEA. Trimming removed 2 bases from V and 5 bases from J; junction bases left unmatched: 6. The CDR3: CSVEPITGDNEQFF. CDR3 DNA: TGCAGCGTTGAACCTATTACAGGGGACAATGAGCAGTTCTTC.

This clonotype was detected only a few times. The chain carries TRBV6-6 and TRBJ1-2; D is uncertain. The germline CDR1 and CDR2 sequences are MNHNY and SVGAGI (reference sequence). V lost 6 bases and J 6 bases, leaving 14 bases between the germline ends. The CDR3 has 13 residues. DNA for the CDR3: TGTGCCAGCAGGCAAAGGGAGGCGGATGGCTACACCTTC. Translating gives CASRQREADGYTF.

This clonotype was found many times. The genes are TRBV6-1 and TRBJ1-1; TRBD1 aligns across 9 bases. CDR1 and CDR2 (germline): MNHNS, SASEGT. The V gene end was trimmed by 4 bases and the J gene end by 5 bases; junction bases not matched to a gene: 5. There are 14 residues in the CDR3. CDR3 in amino acids: CASSGLGQGTEAFF. In DNA, the CDR3 is TGTGCCAGCAGTGGATTAGGACAGGGGACTGAAGCTTTCTTT.

The chain uses TRBV7-2 and TRBJ1-2; D not certain. The V end lost 4 bases, the J end lost 7 bases, and 10 bases lay between the germline ends. This CDR3 has 12 amino acids. CDR1 SGHTA and CDR2 FQGNSA come from the germline V gene. CDR3 residues: CASSSGTGGYTF. In DNA, the CDR3 is TGTGCCAGCAGCTCGGGAACGGGTGGCTACACCTTC.